The T cell receptor beta chain described here comes from a study of T cells in Graves' hyperthyroidism and ophthalmopathy. It was RNA transcripts that yielded the amplified TCR beta CDR3 regions. When the TCR CDR3 underwent first-round RT-PCR, the HTBI primer set was used. TCRdb re-derived calls from the multiplex PCR reads in MiXCR, one entry per CDR3 protein. The profile shows just over 550,000 distinct CDR3 sequences, around 42% of them singletons. Findings of the study overall: Ophthalmopathy was told apart from stable hyperthyroidism by a 13 V-J model.

To note about this clonotype: Antigen unknown.

The source is a woman between 18 and 30 years old with Graves' hyperthyroidism. The source material was peripheral blood or thyroid tissue (not recorded which).

In DNA form, the CDR3 reads TGTGCCAGCAGCCAAAGTTACAGGGGGCAATACGAGCAGTACTTC. It translates to CASSQSYRGQYEQYF. This sequence joins TRBV3-1 and TRBJ2-7; 9 bases align to TRBD1. Germline V gives CDR1 LGHDT, CDR2 YNNKEL (reference sequence). The CDR3 totals 15 residues. With 2 bases clipped from V and 4 bases from J, the junction kept 6 bases outside the gene matches.